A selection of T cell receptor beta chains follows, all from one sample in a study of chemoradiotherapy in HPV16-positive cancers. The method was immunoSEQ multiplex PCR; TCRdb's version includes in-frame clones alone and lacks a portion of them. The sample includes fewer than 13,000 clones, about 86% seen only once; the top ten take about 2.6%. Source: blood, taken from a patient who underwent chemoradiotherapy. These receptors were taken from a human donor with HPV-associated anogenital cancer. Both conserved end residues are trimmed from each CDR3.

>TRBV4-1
ASSQGTGGVNTIY
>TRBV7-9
ASSQQGNSPLH
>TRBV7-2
ASSPGGRNQPQH
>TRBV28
ASSFPTTAGGYGYT
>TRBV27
ASRGRTENYNSPLH
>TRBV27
ASGNQGGSEAF
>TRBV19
ASIPVFGTGAGNTIY
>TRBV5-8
ASSPGRAQH
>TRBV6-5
ASRRTGRNQPQH
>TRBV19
ASSEGTGSYEQY
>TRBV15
ATGWGSGNTIY
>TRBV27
ASSSPLAASTDTQY
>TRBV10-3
AISEQGLAVDEQY